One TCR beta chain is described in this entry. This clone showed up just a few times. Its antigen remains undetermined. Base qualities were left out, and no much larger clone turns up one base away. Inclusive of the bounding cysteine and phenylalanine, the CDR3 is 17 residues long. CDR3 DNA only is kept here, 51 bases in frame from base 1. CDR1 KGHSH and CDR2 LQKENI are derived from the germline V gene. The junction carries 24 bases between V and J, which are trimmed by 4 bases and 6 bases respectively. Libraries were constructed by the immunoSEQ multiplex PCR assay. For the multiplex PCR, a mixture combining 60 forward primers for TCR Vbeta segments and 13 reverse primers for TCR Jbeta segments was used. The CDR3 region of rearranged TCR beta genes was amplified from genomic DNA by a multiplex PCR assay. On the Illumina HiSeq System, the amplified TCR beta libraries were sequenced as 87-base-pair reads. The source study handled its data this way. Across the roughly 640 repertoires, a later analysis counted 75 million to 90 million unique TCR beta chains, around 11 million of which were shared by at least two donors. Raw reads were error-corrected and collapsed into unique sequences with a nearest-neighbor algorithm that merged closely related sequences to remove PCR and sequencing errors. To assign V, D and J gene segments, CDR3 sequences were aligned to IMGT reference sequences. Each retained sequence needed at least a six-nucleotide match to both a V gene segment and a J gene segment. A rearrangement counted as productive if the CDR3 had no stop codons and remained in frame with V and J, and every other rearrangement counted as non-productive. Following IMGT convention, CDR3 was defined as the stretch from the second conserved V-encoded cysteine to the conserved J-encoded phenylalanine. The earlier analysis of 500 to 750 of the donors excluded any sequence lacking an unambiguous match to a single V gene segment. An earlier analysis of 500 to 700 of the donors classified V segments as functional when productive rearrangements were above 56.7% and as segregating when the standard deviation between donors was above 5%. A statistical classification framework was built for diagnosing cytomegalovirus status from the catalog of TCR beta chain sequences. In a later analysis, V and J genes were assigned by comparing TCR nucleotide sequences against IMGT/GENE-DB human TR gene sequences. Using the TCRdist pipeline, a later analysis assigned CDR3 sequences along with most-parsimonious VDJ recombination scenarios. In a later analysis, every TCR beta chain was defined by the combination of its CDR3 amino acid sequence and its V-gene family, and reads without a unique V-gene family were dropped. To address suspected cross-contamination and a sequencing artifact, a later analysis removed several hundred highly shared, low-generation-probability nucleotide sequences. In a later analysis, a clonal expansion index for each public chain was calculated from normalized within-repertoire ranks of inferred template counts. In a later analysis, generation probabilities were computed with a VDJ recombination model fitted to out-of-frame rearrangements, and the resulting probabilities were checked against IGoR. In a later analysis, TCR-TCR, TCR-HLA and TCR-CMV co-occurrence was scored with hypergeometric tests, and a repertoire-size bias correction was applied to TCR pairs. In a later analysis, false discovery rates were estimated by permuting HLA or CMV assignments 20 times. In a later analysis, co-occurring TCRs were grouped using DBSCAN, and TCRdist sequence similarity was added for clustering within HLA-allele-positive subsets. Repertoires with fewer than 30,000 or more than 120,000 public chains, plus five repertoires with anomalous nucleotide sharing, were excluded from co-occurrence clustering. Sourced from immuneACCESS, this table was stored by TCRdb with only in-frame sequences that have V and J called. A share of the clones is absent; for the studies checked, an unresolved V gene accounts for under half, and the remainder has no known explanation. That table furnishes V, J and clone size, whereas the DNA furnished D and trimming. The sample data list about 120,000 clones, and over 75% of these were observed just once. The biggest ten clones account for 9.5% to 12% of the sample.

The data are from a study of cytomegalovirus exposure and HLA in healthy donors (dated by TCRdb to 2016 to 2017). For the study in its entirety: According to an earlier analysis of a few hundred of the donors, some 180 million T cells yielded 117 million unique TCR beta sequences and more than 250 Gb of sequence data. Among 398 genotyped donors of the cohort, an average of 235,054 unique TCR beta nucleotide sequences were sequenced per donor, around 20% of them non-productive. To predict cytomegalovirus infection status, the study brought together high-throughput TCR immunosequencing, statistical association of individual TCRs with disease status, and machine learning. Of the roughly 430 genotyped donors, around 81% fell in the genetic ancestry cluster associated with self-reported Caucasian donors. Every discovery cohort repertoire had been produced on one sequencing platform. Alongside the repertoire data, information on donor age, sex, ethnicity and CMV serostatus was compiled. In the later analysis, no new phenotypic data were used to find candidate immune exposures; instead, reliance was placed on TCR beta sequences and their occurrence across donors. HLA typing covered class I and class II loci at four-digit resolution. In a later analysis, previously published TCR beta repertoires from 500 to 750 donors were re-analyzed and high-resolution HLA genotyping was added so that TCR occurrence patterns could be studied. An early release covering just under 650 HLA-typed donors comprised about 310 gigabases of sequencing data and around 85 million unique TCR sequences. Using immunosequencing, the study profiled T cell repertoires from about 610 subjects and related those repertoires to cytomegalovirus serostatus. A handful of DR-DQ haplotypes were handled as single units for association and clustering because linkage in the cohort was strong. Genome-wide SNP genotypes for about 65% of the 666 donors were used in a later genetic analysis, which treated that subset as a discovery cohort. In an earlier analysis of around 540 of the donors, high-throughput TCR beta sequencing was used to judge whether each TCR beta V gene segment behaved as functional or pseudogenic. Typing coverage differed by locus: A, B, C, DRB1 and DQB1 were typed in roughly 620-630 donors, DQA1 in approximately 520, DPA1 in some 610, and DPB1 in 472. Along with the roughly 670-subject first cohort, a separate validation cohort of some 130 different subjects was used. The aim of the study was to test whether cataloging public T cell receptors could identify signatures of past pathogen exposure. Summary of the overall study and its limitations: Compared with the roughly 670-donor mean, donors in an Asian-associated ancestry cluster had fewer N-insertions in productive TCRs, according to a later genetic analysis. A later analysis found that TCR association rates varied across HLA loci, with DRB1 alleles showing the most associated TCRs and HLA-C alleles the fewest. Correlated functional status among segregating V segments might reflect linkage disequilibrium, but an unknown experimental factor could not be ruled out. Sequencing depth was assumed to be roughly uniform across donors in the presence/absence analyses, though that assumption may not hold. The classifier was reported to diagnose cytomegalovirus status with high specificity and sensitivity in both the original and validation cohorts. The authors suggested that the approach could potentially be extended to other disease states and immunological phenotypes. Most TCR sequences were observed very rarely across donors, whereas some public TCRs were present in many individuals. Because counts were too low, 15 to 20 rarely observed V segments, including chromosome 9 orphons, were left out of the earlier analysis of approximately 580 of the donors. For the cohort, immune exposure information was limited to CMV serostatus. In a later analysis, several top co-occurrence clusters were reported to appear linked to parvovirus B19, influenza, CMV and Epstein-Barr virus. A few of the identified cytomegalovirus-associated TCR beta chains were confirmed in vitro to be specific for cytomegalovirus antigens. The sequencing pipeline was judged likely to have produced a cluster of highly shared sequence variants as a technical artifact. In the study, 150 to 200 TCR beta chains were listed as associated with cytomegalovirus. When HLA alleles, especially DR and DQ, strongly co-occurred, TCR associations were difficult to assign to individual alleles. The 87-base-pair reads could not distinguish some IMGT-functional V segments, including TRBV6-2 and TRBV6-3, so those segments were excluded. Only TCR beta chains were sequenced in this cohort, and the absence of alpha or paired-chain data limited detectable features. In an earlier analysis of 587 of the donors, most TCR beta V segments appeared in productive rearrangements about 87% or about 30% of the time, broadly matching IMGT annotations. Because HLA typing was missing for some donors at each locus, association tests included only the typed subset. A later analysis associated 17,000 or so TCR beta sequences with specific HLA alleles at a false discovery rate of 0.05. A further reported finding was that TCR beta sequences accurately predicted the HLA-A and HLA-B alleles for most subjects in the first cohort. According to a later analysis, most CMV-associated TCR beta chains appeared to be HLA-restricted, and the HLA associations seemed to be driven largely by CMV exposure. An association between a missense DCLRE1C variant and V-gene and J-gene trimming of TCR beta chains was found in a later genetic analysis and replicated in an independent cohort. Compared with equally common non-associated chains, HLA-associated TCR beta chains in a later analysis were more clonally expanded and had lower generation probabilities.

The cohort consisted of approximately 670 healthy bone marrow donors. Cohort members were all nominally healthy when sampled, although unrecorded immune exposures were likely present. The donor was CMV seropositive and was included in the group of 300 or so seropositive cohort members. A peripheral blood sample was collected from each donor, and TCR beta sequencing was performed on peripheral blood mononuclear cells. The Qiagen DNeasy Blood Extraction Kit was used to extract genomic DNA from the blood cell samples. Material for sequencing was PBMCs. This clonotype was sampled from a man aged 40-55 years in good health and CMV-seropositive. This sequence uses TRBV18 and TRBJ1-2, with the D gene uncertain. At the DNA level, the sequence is TGTGCCAGCTCACGGAGAACTAACCAACTCCTTCTCCATGGCTACACCTTC. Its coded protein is CASSRRTNQLLLHGYTF.